The sample holds a few counts of the clone carrying this T cell receptor beta chain. The antigen remains unidentified. This specimen belongs to a study of response to subunit inactivated influenza vaccine. General study findings and limits: Few new T cells, the authors suggested, are recruited by each seasonal influenza vaccination.

One entry per CDR3 protein results from TCRdb running MiXCR on the RT-PCR reads. Found here are 450,000 to 550,000 distinct CDR3 sequences, about 25% of them singletons; the top ten hold 1.9%. The TCR comes from a man between 50 and 59 years old who received an inactivated influenza vaccine. Sequencing was performed on CD4+ T cells sorted from PBMCs, taken 5 days after vaccination.

For the CDR3, the DNA is TGCAGTGCTGTCGGGAGTAGCAATCAGCCCCAGCATTTT. Protein product: CSAVGSSNQPQHF. The V and J genes are TRBV20-1 and TRBJ1-5, with D unclear. The V gene's germline CDR1 is DFQATT and CDR2 SNEGSKA (reference sequence). The CDR3 runs to 13 residues. The V end was cut by 5 bases, the J end by 0 bases, with 8 bases between.